This passage covers 9 T cell receptor beta chains from one sample sequenced in a study of beta chain features in type 1 diabetes. The sequenced template was cDNA made from the entire isolated RNA. Sequencing used immunoSEQ multiplex PCR; TCRdb keeps in-frame clones, though not all of them. The profile shows roughly 250,000 clones, 68% of them singletons. Material for sequencing was naive CD4+ T cells from blood. The receptors shown here come from a man under 40 in good health.

V is TRBV30 and J is TRBJ2-3, with 12 bases that match TRBD2. V lost 4 bases to trimming and J lost 2 bases; unmatched junction nucleotides: 7. Germline V CDR1 and CDR2: GTSNPN, SVGIG (reference sequence). This CDR3 is 16 amino acids long. CDR3 loop: CAWTRGLAGPTDTQYF. The CDR3, as DNA: TGTGCCTGGACGAGGGGACTAGCGGGCCCCACAGATACGCAGTATTTT.

The chain links TRBV15 to TRBJ2-7; D tentatively reads TRBD1 or TRBD2 (5 bases each). Germline V gene data show CDR1 as LNHNV and CDR2 as YYDKDF (reference sequence). Trimming removed 6 bases from V and 0 bases from J, with 12 bases in between. The CDR3 is 14 amino acids. The DNA of the CDR3 is TGTGCCACCAGGAGGGGAGTGAGCTCCTACGAGCAGTACTTC. It specifies CATRRGVSSYEQYF.

The chain combines TRBV28 with TRBJ2-7; D might be TRBD2 (5 bases). Germline CDR1 reads MDHEN; CDR2 reads SYDVKM. This CDR3 is built from 12 residues. V gave up 5 bases and J gave up 8 bases, with 13 bases separating them. In nucleotides, the CDR3 is TGTGCCAGCAGTCGTCCGGCCGGGAAGCAGTACTTC. The encoded protein is CASSRPAGKQYF.

The CDR3 region is CASSERLAGIGGELFF. The CDR3 DNA reads TGTGCCAGCAGTGAACGTCTAGCGGGAATCGGCGGGGAGCTGTTTTTT. J is TRBJ2-2 and V is TRBV2, with 9 bases that match TRBD2. The CDR3 is made up of 16 amino acids. Germline loops: CDR1 SNHLY, CDR2 FYNNEI. The junction had 8 bases not matched to a gene; V was cut back by 2 bases and J by 7 bases.

The CDR3 reads CAWSTGGDYGYTF. CDR3 nucleotide sequence: TGTGCCTGGAGTACAGGTGGTGACTATGGCTACACCTTC. The genes are TRBV30 and TRBJ1-2, with D maybe TRBD1 (5 bases). The CDR3 runs 13 residues. Trimming cost V 2 bases and J 3 bases, with 10 bases left between them. Germline values: CDR1 GTSNPN, CDR2 SVGIG (reference sequence).

This clone was counted only a few times. This sequence joins TRBV10-3 and TRBJ2-1; D not resolved. The germline V gene encodes CDR1 ENHRY and CDR2 SYGVKD. Trimming took off 0 bases at V and 10 bases at J, with 10 bases between the two ends. The CDR3 length is 13 residues. Here the CDR3 DNA reads TGTGCCATCAGTGAGTCAACGCAGTGGGAGCAGTTCTTC. Translating it yields CAISESTQWEQFF.

V usage is TRBV7-6 and J usage is TRBJ2-3, with TRBD2 matching over 10 bases. V shed 1 base and J 2 bases; nucleotides not matched to a gene: 3. CDR3 size: 16 residues. The germline V gene encodes CDR1 SGHVS and CDR2 FNYEAQ. The CDR3 region is CASSLVLAGYTDTQYF. CDR3 in DNA: TGTGCCAGCAGCTTAGTACTAGCGGGGTACACAGATACGCAGTATTTT. Supplemented by reference TRBV7-6 and TRBJ2-3, the full variable domain reads GAGVSQSPRYKVTKRGQDVALRCDPISGHVSLYWYRQALGQGPEFLTYFNYEAQQDKSGLPNDRFSAERPEGSISTLTIQRTEQRDSAMYRCASSLVLAGYTDTQYFGPGTRLTVL.

The J gene is TRBJ1-2, the V gene TRBV29-1, with TRBD1 matching 9 bases. The germline CDR1 and CDR2 sequences are SQVTM and ANQGSEA. CDR3 length equals 11 residues. V shed 1 base, J shed 13 bases, and the junction held 4 bases outside the gene matches. CDR3 bases: TGCAGCGTTGAAGGGACAGGGGTCGTCACCTTC. Translating gives CSVEGTGVVTF.

The table lists this clone with a count of one. The chain couples TRBV30 to TRBJ2-5, with no clear D. This CDR3 has 16 residues. The germline V gene encodes CDR1 GTSNPN and CDR2 SVGIG (reference sequence). V was trimmed by 3 bases and J by 5 bases, leaving 22 bases between them. The DNA of the CDR3 is TGTGCCTGGAGCTTGGGTAGTGCGCCCGGTTGGGAGACCCAGTACTTC. Amino acids: CAWSLGSAPGWETQYF.